The next 8 T cell receptor beta chains were all read from a single sample in a study of vaccination and CD4 T cells after COVID-19. The antigens for these receptors are not known. With the Oncomine TCR Beta short-read assay, DNA from cultured CD4+ T cells was sequenced. TCRdb re-called the PCR reads with MiXCR, one entry per CDR3 protein. Counted here are approximately 16,000 distinct CDR3 sequences, 45% to 60% occurring once; the ten biggest clones make up over 7.5%. Treatment meaning: roughly ten-day PBMC culture with coronavirus spike peptide pools or control peptides (ViraFEST assay). Sequences were obtained from CD4+ T cells from blood, cultured in vitro. The source is a human donor who had recovered from COVID-19.

By share, this clonotype counts as medium-sized. The V call is TRBV7-9, the J call TRBJ2-3; perhaps TRBD1 as D (6 bases). Germline values: CDR1 SEHNR, CDR2 FQNEAQ (reference sequence). The CDR3 consists of 13 residues. V was cut by 6 bases and J by 6 bases, with 13 bases left in between. The CDR3 DNA sequence: TGTGCCAGCAGTCCGGACAGCCCGGATACGCAGTATTTT. Translating gives CASSPDSPDTQYF.

This clonotype was found a few times. The rearrangement links TRBV10-3 to TRBJ1-2; TRBD1 matches 10 bases. Germline CDR1 is ENHRY and CDR2 is SYGVKD. V was clipped by 4 bases and J by 4 bases; unmatched bases: 6. The CDR3 is 15 residues long. This CDR3 is CAISGRDRGPYGYTF. DNA for the CDR3: TGTGCCATCAGTGGCCGGGACAGGGGTCCCTATGGCTACACCTTC.

The J gene is TRBJ1-1, the V gene TRBV2; no definite D call. CDR3 length: 13 residues. From germline, CDR1 is SNHLY and CDR2 FYNNEI. V was clipped by 8 bases and J by 3 bases, with 13 bases between them. CDR3: CASQRVKDTEAFF. The DNA for the CDR3 is TGTGCCAGCCAAAGGGTTAAGGACACTGAAGCTTTCTTT.

This clonotype was observed once. The chain employs TRBV19 and TRBJ1-5; TRBD1 matches 7 bases. The CDR3 spans 15 residues. Per germline, CDR1 LNHDA and CDR2 SQIVND (reference sequence). J gave up 4 bases and V 5 bases, and 8 bases lay outside the gene matches. In DNA, the CDR3 is TGTGCCAGTAGTGCCGGGACAGAGGTGAATCAGCCCCAGCATTTT. It is translated as CASSAGTEVNQPQHF.

This chain connects TRBV12-3 or TRBV12-4 to TRBJ1-1, with D perhaps matching TRBD1 (5 bases). Trimming took 4 bases from V and 1 from J, leaving 16 bases between them. CDR3 length: 16 amino acids. This CDR3 reads CASSSFRGSSNTEAFF. As DNA, the CDR3 is TGTGCCAGCAGTTCCTTCCGGGGCTCTTCGAACACTGAAGCTTTCTTT.

V and J are TRBV20-1 and TRBJ1-2; 7 bases are shared with TRBD1. The CDR3 loop spans 14 amino acids. With 0 bases clipped from V and 7 bases from J, the junction kept 8 bases outside the gene matches. Germline V lookup: CDR1 DFQATT, CDR2 SNEGSKA (reference sequence). The CDR3 DNA reads TGCAGTGCTAGAGATCAGCAGGGGGTCCTTGGCTACACCTTC. This sequence encodes CSARDQQGVLGYTF.

This chain connects TRBV20-1 to TRBJ1-5; no clear D gene. Per germline, CDR1 DFQATT and CDR2 SNEGSKA (reference sequence). V was trimmed by 3 bases and J by 4 bases, leaving 25 bases between them. This CDR3 comprises 18 residues. The CDR3 region is CSARTTYGLGSSNQPQHF. The DNA for the CDR3 is TGCAGTGCTAGGACTACCTATGGACTAGGGTCTAGTAATCAGCCCCAGCATTTT.

J is TRBJ1-6 and V is TRBV6-5; TRBD1 aligns across 7 bases. CDR3 size: 15 residues. Germline V gives CDR1 MNHEY, CDR2 SVGAGI. The V and J ends lost 4 bases and 10 bases, in that order; junction bases with no gene match: 10. The CDR3 loop is CASSSTTGAESPLHF. The CDR3 DNA reads as TGTGCCAGCAGTTCCACAACAGGGGCGGAATCACCCCTCCACTTT.